The clone carrying this T cell receptor beta chain has a handful of counts. All gene names here are mouse names. Read sequence stops 4 residues before the CDR3 end, and the germline J gene provides the missing end. CD4, CD8alpha, NKG2D, NKG2ACE and other markers were used to sort pooled cutaneous lymph node cells. Germline V gene lookup returns CDR1 NSHNY and CDR2 SYGAGN. This CDR3 has 12 amino acids. Unmatched junction bases numbered 0, after V lost 5 bases and J lost 3 bases. The sample comes from a study of CD8+ T cells in alopecia areata. Study background: Transfer of skin from roughly 6-12-month-old C3H/HeJ graft donors with spontaneous alopecia was made to roughly 6-10-week-old female C3H/HeJ mice.

Following RNA extraction, reverse transcription yielded cDNA that acted as the sequencing template. Assay: immunoSEQ multiplex PCR; the TCRdb copy retains only in-frame clones and omits some. The sample shows approximately 280,000 clones, no singletons; the ten largest hold 1.2%. Source material: CD4+ T cells sorted from a lymph node. The V gene is TRBV13-1, the J gene TRBJ2-3, with 7 bases matching TRBD1. The TCR was taken from a C3H/HeJ mouse with alopecia areata. Mouse MHC haplotype: H2-k. CDR3 bases read: TGTGCCAGCAGGGGACAGGCAGAA. Its protein product is CASRGQAE. The full CDR3 is CASRGQAETLYF.